In its sample, the clone carrying this TCR beta chain was seen many times. What it binds is unknown. The data derive from a study of regulatory T cells in long-lasting Graves disease. Points from the study as a whole: TRBV28, TRBJ1-2 and TRBJ2-5 were favored in persistent disease. Investigators studied peripheral blood only, not thyroid tissue.

Time point: newly diagnosed GD, antithyroid drugs for less than 3 months. PBMCs provided the RNA from which the TCR library was made. Investigators prepared the TCR beta libraries by applying iRepertoire HTBI primers and Arm-PCR of CDR3 regions. TCRdb called the multiplex PCR reads again in MiXCR, with one record for every CDR3 protein. The table lists about 520,000 distinct CDR3 sequences, 9.5% to 15% of them singletons. V was cut by 5 bases and J by 3 bases, with 19 bases left in between. Germline loops: CDR1 SGHDN, CDR2 FVKESK. This CDR3 comprises 16 residues. These data were also reused for a study on T cells in Graves' hyperthyroidism and ophthalmopathy.

This chain uses TRBV14 with TRBJ2-5, with D unclear. This sample comprised peripheral blood mononuclear cells (PBMCs), obtained at new diagnosis, from a patient treated with antithyroid drugs. This sequence originates from a woman in her 30s with Graves disease. The CDR3 sequence: CASSSGPKQTKETQYF. Here the CDR3 DNA reads TGTGCCAGCAGCTCAGGACCGAAACAAACGAAAGAGACCCAGTACTTC.